Below, 19 T cell receptor beta chains from the same sample are listed, as sequenced in a study of blood T cell repertoires in COVID-19 (dated by TCRdb to the early 2020s). The method was the immunoSEQ multiplex PCR assay. TCRdb carries this immuneACCESS record with in-frame sequences only. Its versions omit some clonotypes, under half of them owing to an unresolved V gene in the studies checked, with the rest unexplained. The sample contains 120,000 to 150,000 clones, approximately 90% of them found a single time. The top ten hold about 1.5% of the sample. Sequencing was carried out using peripheral blood. The source of these receptors is a human donor in a cohort sampled during active COVID-19.

The chain joins TRBV5-1 to TRBJ1-2; the D is unclear. CDR3 size: 15 residues. CDR1 is SGHRS and CDR2 is YFSETQ in the germline V gene. Trimming removed 0 bases at V and 0 bases at J, with 9 bases between. The CDR3 loop reads CASSLVQAANYGYTF. The CDR3 nucleotides read TGCGCCAGCAGCTTGGTTCAGGCAGCTAACTATGGCTACACCTTC.

The J gene is TRBJ2-3, the V gene TRBV5-6; 10 positions agree with TRBD2. This CDR3 has 16 amino acids. Germline V CDR1 and CDR2: SGHDT, YYEEEE. With V trimmed by 4 bases and J by 0 bases, 5 bases remained unmatched. This CDR3 reads CASSPGLAASTDTQYF. DNA of the CDR3: TGTGCCAGCAGCCCCGGACTAGCGGCTAGCACAGATACGCAGTATTTT.

The chain combines TRBV5-1 with TRBJ2-3, with 15 bases that match TRBD2. The CDR3 contains 16 residues. Germline CDR1 and CDR2: SGHRS and YFSETQ. With V trimmed by 7 bases and J by 4 bases, 7 bases remained unmatched. In nucleotides, the CDR3 is TGCGCCAGCGACAGGACTAGCGGGGGGGGCGCAGATACGCAGTATTTT. It codes for CASDRTSGGGADTQYF.

The count of this clone is one. The chain uses TRBV4-1 and TRBJ2-3; 14 bases match TRBD2. The V segment lost 4 bases and the J segment 8 bases; nucleotides outside the gene matches: 5. This CDR3 contains 15 residues. Germline CDR1 is MGHRA and CDR2 is YSYEKL. CDR3 residues: CASSPAGLAGGTQYF. The CDR3, as DNA: TGCGCCAGCAGCCCAGCAGGACTAGCGGGGGGTACGCAGTATTTT.

This chain links TRBV15 with TRBJ1-2; 9 bases line up with TRBD1. Germline loops: CDR1 LNHNV, CDR2 YYDKDF (reference sequence). The V and J ends lost 3 bases and 7 bases, in that order; junction bases with no gene match: 6. The CDR3 is made up of 14 amino acids. CDR3 in DNA: TGTGCCACCAGCAGCCGGGACAGGGTATTTGGCTACACCTTC. It encodes CATSSRDRVFGYTF.

The rearrangement links TRBV11-2 to TRBJ2-7; perhaps TRBD2 as D (5 bases). The germline V gene has CDR1 SGHAT and CDR2 FQNNGV. This CDR3 is built from 14 residues. V was trimmed by 4 bases and J by 3 bases, leaving 13 bases between them. CDR3 DNA sequence: TGTGCCAGCAGCTCCGTCTCTGCGGGCTACGAGCAGTACTTC. It encodes CASSSVSAGYEQYF.

This rearrangement joins TRBV30 to TRBJ1-2; 7 nucleotides match TRBD1. The CDR3 covers 13 residues. In germline, CDR1 is GTSNPN, CDR2 SVGIG (reference sequence). V lost 3 bases, J lost 2 bases, and 3 bases stayed unmatched. In nucleotides, the CDR3 is TGTGCCTGGAGCCCGGACAGGAACTATGGCTACACCTTC. The encoded protein is CAWSPDRNYGYTF.

V and J are TRBV18 and TRBJ2-3, with a weak D call TRBD2 (5 bases). The V gene lost 6 bases and the J gene lost 6 bases, with 13 bases spanning the gap. This CDR3 spans 13 amino acids. The V gene's germline CDR1 is KGHSH and CDR2 LQKENI. CDR3 sequence reads: CASSEEFQDTQYF. CDR3 DNA sequence: TGTGCCAGCTCGGAGGAATTCCAGGATACGCAGTATTTT.

This CDR3 is CASSPRGQGTDTQYF. The CDR3 nucleotides are TGTGCCAGTAGTCCTCGGGGACAGGGTACAGATACGCAGTATTTT. The chain carries TRBV19 and TRBJ2-3; 9 positions agree with TRBD1. The junction had 6 bases not matched to a gene; V was cut back by 5 bases and J by 3 bases. The CDR3 has 15 amino acids. CDR1 LNHDA and CDR2 SQIVND come from the germline V gene (reference sequence).

V gene TRBV5-4 combines with J gene TRBJ2-5; 12 nucleotides agree with TRBD2. Germline values: CDR1 SGHNT, CDR2 YYREEE (reference sequence). The V gene end was trimmed by 4 bases and the J gene end by 1 base; junction bases not matched to a gene: 8. CDR3 length: 17 amino acids. The CDR3 nucleotides read TGTGCCAGCAGCCCACGCCGGACTAGCGGGGCCCAAGAGACCCAGTACTTC. It translates to CASSPRRTSGAQETQYF.

V and J are TRBV6-5 and TRBJ1-6; D uncertain. V shed 8 bases and J shed 6 bases, with 8 bases lying between them. The CDR3 loop spans 12 amino acids. The germline CDR1 and CDR2 sequences are MNHEY and SVGAGI. CDR3 nucleotides: TGTGCCAGCGGACTTCTTAATTCACCCCTCCACTTT. Protein product: CASGLLNSPLHF.

This clone was observed a single time. This rearrangement joins TRBV7-8 to TRBJ1-4; no definite D call. Germline CDR1 is SGHVS and CDR2 is FQNEAQ. V dropped 2 bases and J dropped 7 bases, with 20 bases sitting between them. The length of the CDR3 is 17 residues. CDR3 in amino acids: CASSLIPAGRSVEKLFF. The CDR3 DNA sequence: TGTGCCAGCAGCTTAATTCCTGCAGGCCGATCGGTTGAAAAACTGTTTTTT.

The chain carries TRBV5-5 and TRBJ1-2; tentatively, D is TRBD1 (5 bases). CDR1 is SGHKS, CDR2 YYEKEE, per germline (reference sequence). The CDR3 contains 12 residues. V was trimmed by 4 bases and J by 5 bases, leaving 9 bases between them. CDR3 loop: CASSRGLYGYTF. CDR3 sequence (DNA): TGTGCCAGCAGCAGGGGACTATATGGCTACACCTTC.

V is TRBV18 and J is TRBJ2-3; 7 positions match TRBD2. This CDR3 region has 16 residues. Trimming removed 3 bases from V and 4 bases from J; junction bases left unmatched: 10. Germline V gene data show CDR1 as KGHSH and CDR2 as LQKENI. DNA of the CDR3: TGTGCCAGCTCACCTAGGACTAGGGGATTCGCAGATACGCAGTATTTT. Translating gives CASSPRTRGFADTQYF.

The chain is built from TRBV7-8 and TRBJ2-4, with D possibly matching TRBD2 (6 bases). V was clipped by 0 bases and J by 3 bases, with 15 bases between them. The CDR3 runs 17 residues. Looked up from germline, CDR1 is SGHVS and CDR2 is FQNEAQ. The CDR3 here is CASSLARGLRSKNIQYF. Written as DNA, the CDR3 is TGTGCCAGCAGCTTAGCCCGGGGACTTAGGAGCAAAAACATTCAGTACTTC.

This clone was seen many times. The rearrangement joins TRBV27 to TRBJ1-5; D gene uncertain. Trimming took 5 bases from V and 0 from J, leaving 8 bases between them. The CDR3 contains 14 residues. The V gene's germline CDR1 is MNHEY and CDR2 SMNVEV (reference sequence). CDR3 nucleotides: TGTGCCAGCAGTGATAGATATAGCAATCAGCCCCAGCATTTT. Amino acid sequence: CASSDRYSNQPQHF.

J is TRBJ2-5 and V is TRBV7-2; 9 nucleotides match TRBD2. CDR1 is SGHTA, CDR2 FQGNSA, per germline. The J segment lost 3 bases and the V segment lost 0 bases, leaving 11 bases of the junction unmatched. The CDR3 spans 18 residues. The CDR3 nucleotides are TGTGCCAGCAGCTTAGCGCTTAGGCTAGCGGGGAGCAAAGAGACCCAGTACTTC. Its translation: CASSLALRLAGSKETQYF.

The rearrangement links TRBV27 to TRBJ2-1; the match to TRBD1 covers 9 bases. Per germline, CDR1 MNHEY and CDR2 SMNVEV (reference sequence). The CDR3 has 16 residues. The ends lost 3 bases at V and 7 bases at J; junction bases unmatched: 10. The CDR3 bases are TGTGCCAGCAGTTTCTCAAGGGGGACAGGGAAAAATGAGCAGTTCTTC. Its protein product is CASSFSRGTGKNEQFF.

CDR3: CASSLFRQGGYEQYF. CDR3 nucleotides: TGTGCCAGCAGCTTATTCCGACAGGGAGGCTACGAGCAGTACTTC. This chain connects TRBV5-6 to TRBJ2-7; maybe TRBD1 (7 bases). V shed 2 bases and J shed 3 bases, with 15 bases lying between them. Germline assignment: CDR1 SGHDT and CDR2 YYEEEE. This CDR3 is built from 15 residues.